The sequence of this T cell receptor beta chain was determined in a study of vaccination and CD4 T cells after COVID-19. Remarks on this clonotype: As yet, its antigen is unknown.

CDR1 SGHAT and CDR2 FQDESV come from the germline V gene (reference sequence). This CDR3 is 15 amino acids long. J was trimmed by 2 bases and V by 6 bases; bases with no gene match: 9. Treatment meaning: roughly 10-day PBMC culture with coronavirus spike peptide pools or control peptides (ViraFEST assay). TCR sequencing followed the expansion of antigen-specific T cells with peptide pools in ViraFEST. Positive tests by PCR, dated March to December 2020, predated US Alpha, Beta and Delta variants. Cultured CD4+ T-cell DNA underwent Oncomine TCR Beta short-read sequencing. One entry per CDR3 protein results from TCRdb running MiXCR on the PCR reads. The data hold about 20,000 distinct CDR3 sequences, with around half observed a single time.

The sequencing sample was made of CD4+ T cells from blood, cultured in vitro. This receptor was identified in a human donor who had recovered from COVID-19. This chain joins TRBV11-1 and TRBJ1-2, with TRBD1 matching 7 bases. Written as DNA, the CDR3 is TGTGCCAGCAGTCAAAGGTTCAGGGGGAACTATGGCTACACCTTC. Translating it yields CASSQRFRGNYGYTF.